This entry describes one T cell receptor beta chain. Its antigen is still unknown. The data derive from a study of CD8 T cells in Susac syndrome. CD8+ and CD4+ T cells circulating in blood were sequenced for TCR beta. RNA, at 0.5 to 1 ug, was reverse transcribed with random hexamers. In TCRdb, the immunoSEQ multiplex PCR reads were re-called with MiXCR into one record per CDR3 protein. Found here are under 95,000 distinct CDR3 sequences, over 90% of them singletons; the top ten hold about 0.3%. The V and J ends lost 4 bases and 2 bases respectively, with 8 bases between them. The germline CDR1 and CDR2 sequences are SEHNR and FQNEAQ (reference sequence). This CDR3 contains 13 residues. The study, taken as a whole, reports: The CD4+ T cell repertoires in Susac syndrome were not clonally expanded.

J is TRBJ1-2 and V is TRBV7-9; D uncertain. The specimen was CD4+ T cells from PBMCs. This TCR derives from a human donor with Susac syndrome. The CDR3 DNA is TGTGCCAGCAGCTCCAGCAGCAACTATGGCTACACCTTC. Translated: CASSSSSNYGYTF.